What follows is one T cell receptor (beta chain) and its context. The listed genes are named as in mouse. The data belong to a study of tissue T cells after allogeneic stem cell transplantation. The time point is: mouse harvest day 7 after allogeneic transplant. Tail vein injection delivered 10^7 T-cell-depleted bone marrow cells and 10^6 splenic CD5+ T cells. Using immunoSEQ multiplex PCR, the repertoire was profiled, and TCRdb retains in-frame clones only, with some absent. In the table there are fewer than 7,500 clones, 45% to 50% of which are singletons. Sequences were obtained from gut tissue. The receptor was derived from a female BALB/c mouse given C57BL/6 T cells with graft-versus-host disease after an allogeneic hematopoietic cell transplant.

The CDR3 spells CASSLESYNSPLYF. Partial CDR3 DNA: TGTGCCAGCAGTCTGGAGTCCTATAATTCGCCCCTCTAC. This chain links TRBV26 with TRBJ1-6; no definite D call. Read coverage stops 1 residue before the CDR3 terminus; the germline J gene supplies the remainder. TRBJ1-6 falls under the ORF class, with uncertain function. Trimming pared 2 bases from V and 1 base from J, leaving 3 bases between. CDR1 and CDR2 (germline): KGHPV, FQNQEV (reference sequence). CDR3 length: 14 residues.